Following are 17 T cell receptor beta chains from one sample sequenced in a study of graft-versus-host responses after intestinal transplantation. Their cognate antigens are unknown. The protocol was immunoSEQ multiplex PCR, while the TCRdb copy is restricted to in-frame clones and leaves out a portion. The table has 75,000 to 90,000 clones, about 89% seen once. The sample was unstimulated CD4+ T cells sorted from spleen or lymph node cells, taken before intestinal transplant. These receptors were taken from a human donor who received an intestinal transplant.

Worth noting for this clone: At one boundary the junction diverges from the germline segment, which might be a read error. This chain links TRBV7-7 with TRBJ2-5; D uncertain. This CDR3 is built from 13 residues. Germline CDR1 reads SSHAT; CDR2 reads FNYEAQ (reference sequence). For the CDR3, the DNA is TGTGCTAGCAGCTTAGCCCCGAGAGAGACCCAGTACTTC. Protein sequence: CASSLAPRETQYF.

V and J are TRBV6-1 and TRBJ2-7; 13 bases fit TRBD2. The CDR3 has 17 residues. The germline gives CDR1 MNHNS, CDR2 SASEGT. The V gene end was trimmed by 0 bases and the J gene end by 4 bases; junction bases not matched to a gene: 6. CDR3 bases: TGTGCCAGCAGTGAAGCGCGGGGACTAGCGGGAAGGTACGAGCAGTACTTC. It translates to CASSEARGLAGRYEQYF.

The J gene is TRBJ2-5, the V gene TRBV18; 12 positions match TRBD1. CDR1 and CDR2 (germline): KGHSH, LQKENI. V was clipped by 6 bases and J by 4 bases; unmatched bases: 3. CDR3 length equals 14 residues. The CDR3 sequence is CASSGTGGRETQYF. DNA for the CDR3: TGTGCCAGCTCCGGGACAGGGGGCCGAGAGACCCAGTACTTC.

The chain carries TRBV5-1 and TRBJ2-3; D not certain. Trimming took 0 bases from V and 2 from J, leaving 7 bases between them. Germline V gives CDR1 SGHRS, CDR2 YFSETQ. The length of the CDR3 is 14 residues. CDR3 bases: TGCGCCAGCAGCTTGGCTGCGAACACAGATACGCAGTATTTT. It specifies CASSLAANTDTQYF. The full variable domain, its missing parts supplied by reference TRBV5-1 and TRBJ2-3, is KAGVTQTPRYLIKTRGQQVTLSCSPISGHRSVSWYQQTPGQGLQFLFEYFSETQRNKGNFPGRFSGRQFSNSRSEMNVSTLELGDSALYLCASSLAANTDTQYFGPGTRLTVL.

This clone was seen just once. V gene TRBV29-1 combines with J gene TRBJ1-1; no clear D gene. The CDR3 contains 12 residues. The ends were cut back, 4 bases at V and 4 bases at J, with 10 bases in the middle. Germline V gene data show CDR1 as SQVTM and CDR2 as ANQGSEA. In DNA, the CDR3 is TGCAGCGTTGGTTTTTCCGGCACTGAAGCTTTCTTT. Residues: CSVGFSGTEAFF.

The chain couples TRBV16 to TRBJ2-7; D gene ambiguous. The CDR3 spans 14 residues. V lost 0 bases, J lost 7 bases, and 13 bases lay in between. Germline V gene lookup returns CDR1 KGHSY and CDR2 FQNENV. The CDR3 reads CASSQSSWLAEQYF. In DNA, the CDR3 is TGTGCCAGCAGCCAATCATCCTGGCTGGCAGAGCAGTACTTC.

The CDR3 protein is CASSSLSGTGSYEQYF. CDR3 DNA sequence: TGTGCCAGTAGTAGCTTATCCGGGACAGGCTCCTACGAGCAGTACTTC. V and J are TRBV19 and TRBJ2-7; 8 bases are a match to TRBD1. The CDR3 is made up of 16 amino acids. Germline loops: CDR1 LNHDA, CDR2 SQIVND (reference sequence). The ends lost 4 bases at V and 0 bases at J; junction bases unmatched: 8.

This clone was seen once. V and J are TRBV5-1 and TRBJ1-2; 9 bases line up with TRBD1. The V gene's germline CDR1 is SGHRS and CDR2 YFSETQ. Trimming took 0 bases from V and 5 from J; bases not matched to a gene: 8. The CDR3 covers 16 residues. The CDR3 bases are TGCGCCAGCAGCTTGGGGGGGACAGGGCAAACGTATGGCTACACCTTC. Encoded protein: CASSLGGTGQTYGYTF. The full variable domain, in which reference TRBV5-1 and TRBJ1-2 provide the parts outside the CDR3, is KAGVTQTPRYLIKTRGQQVTLSCSPISGHRSVSWYQQTPGQGLQFLFEYFSETQRNKGNFPGRFSGRQFSNSRSEMNVSTLELGDSALYLCASSLGGTGQTYGYTFGSGTRLTVV.

This chain uses TRBV6-5 with TRBJ2-7; D is unresolved. V lost 2 bases to trimming and J lost 2 bases, with 16 bases between them. The CDR3 is made up of 16 amino acids. Germline V CDR1 and CDR2: MNHEY, SVGAGI. The CDR3 nucleotides read TGTGCCAGCAGTTACGGCCCCGGCAGGCATCCCTACGAGCAGTACTTC. Its translation: CASSYGPGRHPYEQYF.

This rearrangement joins TRBV15 to TRBJ2-1; D is possibly TRBD1 (6 bases). The CDR3 extends over 13 amino acids. V was pared by 5 bases and J by 7 bases, with 12 bases between. Germline CDR1 reads LNHNV; CDR2 reads YYDKDF (reference sequence). The CDR3 sequence is CATSPDRTNEQFF. For the CDR3, the DNA is TGTGCCACCAGCCCTGACAGGACTAATGAGCAGTTCTTC. Complete variable domain (other parts from reference TRBV15 and TRBJ2-1): DAMVIQNPRYQVTQFGKPVTLSCSQTLNHNVMYWYQQKSSQAPKLLFHYYDKDFNNEADTPDNFQSRRPNTSFCFLDIRSPGLGDTAMYLCATSPDRTNEQFFGPGTRLTVL.

This clone showed up just a few times. This rearrangement joins TRBV19 to TRBJ1-5, with TRBD1 identical over 12 bases. J lost 1 base, V lost 6 bases, and 19 bases had no gene match. The germline gives CDR1 LNHDA, CDR2 SQIVND (reference sequence). This CDR3 spans 21 amino acids. The CDR3 is CASSPDGWDRGPLISNQPQHF. The CDR3, as DNA: TGTGCCAGTAGCCCCGATGGATGGGACAGGGGGCCTTTGATAAGCAATCAGCCCCAGCATTTT.

V and J are TRBV19 and TRBJ1-5; D remains ambiguous. CDR3 length: 13 residues. Germline V gives CDR1 LNHDA, CDR2 SQIVND (reference sequence). Deletions cut 0 bases from V and 6 bases from J, with 6 bases between. CDR3 amino acids: CASSIEAGQPQHF. In nucleotides, the CDR3 is TGTGCCAGTAGTATAGAGGCGGGTCAGCCCCAGCATTTT.

The chain employs TRBV20-1 and TRBJ2-7, with D tentatively TRBD2 (5 bases). The germline V gene has CDR1 DFQATT and CDR2 SNEGSKA (reference sequence). This CDR3 spans 11 amino acids. The V gene lost 1 base and the J gene lost 4 bases, with 5 bases spanning the gap. The CDR3: CSARAGYEQYF. For the CDR3, the DNA is TGCAGTGCTAGAGCGGGGTACGAGCAGTACTTC.

The chain employs TRBV4-1 and TRBJ2-7, with TRBD2 identical over 12 bases. V was clipped by 3 bases and J by 3 bases; unmatched bases: 15. The length of the CDR3 is 19 residues. Germline lookup yields CDR1 MGHRA and CDR2 YSYEKL. CDR3 amino acids: CASSHPGTSGQKINYEQYF. CDR3 sequence (DNA): TGCGCCAGCAGCCACCCAGGGACTAGCGGGCAAAAAATTAACTACGAGCAGTACTTC.

As to this clone: The germline gene is not matched at one end of the junction; a read error may be the cause. The chain is built from TRBV7-3 and TRBJ2-5; perhaps TRBD1 as D (7 bases). CDR3 length equals 14 residues. Germline CDR1 SGHTA, CDR2 FQGTGA. DNA for the CDR3: TGTGCCAGCAGCACGACAGGGACGGGGGAGACCCGGTACTTC. Its translation is CASSTTGTGETRYF.

The chain employs TRBV10-2 and TRBJ1-4; no firm D call. Germline CDR1 reads WSHSY; CDR2 reads SAAADI. This CDR3 is 14 amino acids long. Trimming shortened V by 4 bases and J by 3 bases, and 9 bases separated the two germline ends. The CDR3 DNA sequence: TGCGCCAGCAGTGCCCGAGGGCCTAATGAAAAACTGTTTTTT. Translating gives CASSARGPNEKLFF.

The chain is built from TRBV6-1 and TRBJ1-5; the D is unclear. The V and J ends lost 4 bases and 7 bases respectively, with 11 bases between them. The CDR3 consists of 13 residues. The germline V gene has CDR1 MNHNS and CDR2 SASEGT. The CDR3: CASSARDRQPQHF. The DNA for the CDR3 is TGTGCCAGCAGTGCTCGGGATCGACAGCCCCAGCATTTT.